This paragraph covers one T cell receptor (beta chain) sequence. Its antigen is not known. These data come from a study of response to subunit inactivated influenza vaccine. General study points: T cells newly recruited by each seasonal influenza vaccination are few, the authors suggested.

Each CDR3 protein is one row after TCRdb ran MiXCR on the RT-PCR reads. In the table there are hundreds of thousands of distinct CDR3 sequences, approximately 14% of which are singletons. The specimen comprised PBMCs from blood, sampled less than 15 days before vaccination. This sequence originates from a man over 45 who received an inactivated influenza vaccine.

CDR3 nucleotide sequence: TGTGCCAGCACAGGGTCCGGGCCTGGCTACACCTTC. It yields the protein CASTGSGPGYTF. The chain uses TRBV10-3 and TRBJ1-2, with a tentative D call TRBD1 (6 bases). V gave up 10 bases and J gave up 7 bases, with 16 bases separating them. The CDR3 extends over 12 amino acids. In germline, CDR1 is ENHRY, CDR2 SYGVKD.